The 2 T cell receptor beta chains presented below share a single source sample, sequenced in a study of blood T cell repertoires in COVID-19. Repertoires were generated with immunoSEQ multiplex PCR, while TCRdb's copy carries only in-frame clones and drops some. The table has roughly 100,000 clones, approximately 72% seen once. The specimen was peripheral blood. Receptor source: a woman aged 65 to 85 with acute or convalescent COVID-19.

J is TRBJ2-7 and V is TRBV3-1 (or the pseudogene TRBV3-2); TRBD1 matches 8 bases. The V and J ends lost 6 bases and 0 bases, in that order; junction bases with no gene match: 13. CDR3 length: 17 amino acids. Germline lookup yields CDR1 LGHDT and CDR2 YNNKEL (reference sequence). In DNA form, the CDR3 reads TGTGCCAGCAGGGGGGAACCGGGACAGGCCAACTCCTACGAGCAGTACTTC. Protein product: CASRGEPGQANSYEQYF.

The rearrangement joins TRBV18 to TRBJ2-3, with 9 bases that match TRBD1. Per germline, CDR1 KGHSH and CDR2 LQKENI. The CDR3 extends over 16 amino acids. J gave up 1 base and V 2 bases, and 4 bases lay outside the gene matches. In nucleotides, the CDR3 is TGTGCCAGCTCACCAGGTCGGGACAGGGGCACAGATACGCAGTATTTT. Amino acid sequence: CASSPGRDRGTDTQYF.